This T cell receptor (beta chain) emerged from a study of CD8 T cells in ankylosing spondylitis. Per germline, CDR1 SGHNT and CDR2 YENEEA. Losses at the gene ends were 5 bases for V and 0 bases for J; bases not matched to a gene: 11. The CDR3 has 18 amino acids. Findings and caveats of the study: Disease-linked clones bore a CD8+ phenotype and were relatively rare in peripheral blood. A TCR beta motif made of roughly eight highly homologous variants seemed typical of ankylosing spondylitis blood. It was reported that disease-linked clones were significantly enriched in matched ankylosing spondylitis synovial fluid.

Quantitative 5'-RACE with molecular barcodes produced the TCR beta libraries. One entry per CDR3 protein, called by TCRdb with MiXCR from the 5' RACE reads. The sample contains about 340,000 distinct CDR3 sequences, about 15% of which appear only once. This clonotype was found many times. Its matching antigen is unknown. Sequencing was done on a sample of blood, either unsorted or a sorted T cell fraction (not recorded which). The source is a male donor with ankylosing spondylitis or in good health (not recorded which). J is TRBJ2-1 and V is TRBV11-3, with 9 bases identical to TRBD2. This CDR3 is CASSPRGTSGFSYNEQFF. The CDR3, as DNA: TGTGCCAGCAGCCCAAGGGGAACTAGCGGGTTCTCCTACAATGAGCAGTTCTTC.